The next 25 T cell receptor beta chains were all read from a single sample in a study of neurological immune-mediated disorders. One entry per CDR3 protein results from TCRdb running MiXCR on the 5' RACE reads. The sample carries roughly 49,000 distinct CDR3 sequences, 13% recorded once. As for time point: longitudinal time-point 2. The sample taken for sequencing was PBMCs. These receptors came from a male donor with HTLV-1-associated myelopathy (HAM/TSP).

This chain connects TRBV20-1 to TRBJ2-1, with 11 bases aligning to TRBD2. Germline trimming cut 0 bases from V and 4 bases from J; bases unmatched to any gene: 5. The CDR3 runs to 16 residues. In germline, CDR1 is DFQATT, CDR2 SNEGSKA (reference sequence). The CDR3 region has the DNA TGCAGTGCTAGAGATATGGCTAGCGGGGGGTACAATGAGCAGTTCTTC. It encodes CSARDMASGGYNEQFF.

This clonotype has just a few counts. V and J are TRBV11-2 and TRBJ2-6, with D hard to call. V was cut by 1 base and J by 4 bases, with 5 bases left in between. CDR1 is SGHAT, CDR2 FQNNGV, per germline. The CDR3 is made up of 14 amino acids. As DNA, the CDR3 is TGTGCCAGCAGCTTAGTAACGGGGGCCAACGTCCTGACTTTC. It yields the protein CASSLVTGANVLTF.

The table lists this clonotype with many counts. The rearrangement joins TRBV20-1 to TRBJ2-4; D remains ambiguous. Trimming removed 5 bases from V and 6 bases from J, with 8 bases in between. The CDR3 is 11 amino acids. The germline gives CDR1 DFQATT, CDR2 SNEGSKA (reference sequence). CDR3 coding DNA: TGCAGTGCTGTTATCCGAAACATTCAGTACTTC. Its protein is CSAVIRNIQYF.

In this sample, this clonotype turned up a few times. The chain recombines TRBV9 with TRBJ2-7; possible D gene TRBD2, 6 bases. The germline V gene encodes CDR1 SGDLS and CDR2 YYNGEE. V lost 0 bases, J lost 5 bases, and 18 bases lay in between. This CDR3 comprises 16 residues. CDR3 sequence (DNA): TGTGCCAGCAGCGTAGCTACGCTAGCGACGGTACACGAGCAGTACTTC. This encodes CASSVATLATVHEQYF.

The V and J genes are TRBV7-2 and TRBJ2-3, with unresolved D. CDR3 length equals 15 residues. The V end was cut by 2 bases, the J end by 0 bases, with 9 bases between. CDR1 is SGHTA and CDR2 is FQGNSA in the germline V gene. CDR3 nucleotide sequence: TGTGCCAGCAGCTTAATTGGAACTAGCACAGATACGCAGTATTTT. It is translated as CASSLIGTSTDTQYF.

For this clonotype: The CDR3 ends on some other residue instead of the conserved phenylalanine or tryptophan, so this is likely a read error. The chain employs TRBV6-5 and TRBJ2-7, with D unresolved. Germline-derived CDR1 and CDR2 are MNHEY and SVGAGI. This CDR3 has 15 residues. The CDR3 nucleotides are TGTGCCAGTAGTTACTCTGGTATTCTCGGCTACGAGCAGTACCTC. Protein sequence: CASSYSGILGYEQYL.

There are many counts of this clonotype. This chain uses TRBV5-1 with TRBJ2-1, with D possibly matching TRBD2 (5 bases). The CDR3 is 14 amino acids. With 2 bases removed from V and 9 bases from J, the gap between germline ends came to 15 bases. CDR1 SGHRS and CDR2 YFSETQ come from the germline V gene. CDR3 sequence: CASSFAFGLAEQFF. The CDR3 DNA reads TGCGCCAGCAGCTTCGCCTTCGGGCTAGCTGAGCAGTTCTTC.

This clonotype was observed at least ten times. The V and J genes are TRBV20-1 and TRBJ1-5, with D perhaps TRBD1 (6 bases). There are 15 residues in the CDR3. Germline V CDR1 and CDR2: DFQATT, SNEGSKA (reference sequence). The V end was cut by 3 bases, the J end by 7 bases, with 19 bases between. The CDR3 nucleotides read TGCAGTGCTAGTGCTTCGGGGGCAGGGGAACAGCCCCAGCATTTT. This gives the protein CSASASGAGEQPQHF.

This clonotype has ten or more counts. The CDR3 sequence: CASSFGWGKDEQYF. Written as DNA, the CDR3 is TGTGCCAGCAGTTTTGGGTGGGGTAAGGACGAGCAGTACTTC. The chain employs TRBV13 and TRBJ2-7; D is unclear. Trimming shortened V by 6 bases and J by 5 bases, and 17 bases separated the two germline ends. In germline, CDR1 is PRHDT, CDR2 FYEKMQ (reference sequence). The length of the CDR3 is 14 residues.

This clonotype was counted ten times or more. This sequence joins TRBV12-3 or TRBV12-4 and TRBJ2-7; maybe TRBD1 (5 bases). CDR3 size: 12 residues. The V gene lost 3 bases and the J gene lost 3 bases, with 6 bases spanning the gap. CDR3 sequence: CASSFDSYEQYF. The CDR3 DNA reads as TGTGCCAGCAGTTTCGACAGCTACGAGCAGTACTTC.

Points on this clonotype: The junction shows a germline mismatch at one end, possibly a read error. In DNA, the CDR3 is TGTGCCAGCAGCTTAAGCAGGGGGGGGGATCAGCACCAGCATTTC. Translated, it gives CASSLSRGGDQHQHF. The J gene is TRBJ1-5, the V gene TRBV5-6; 7 bases are shared with TRBD1. Germline V lookup: CDR1 SGHDT, CDR2 YYEEEE. The CDR3 is 15 amino acids.

This clonotype was picked up many times. V is TRBV12-3 or TRBV12-4 and J is TRBJ2-3; maybe TRBD2 (7 bases). V shed 8 bases and J shed 7 bases, with 22 bases lying between them. The CDR3 covers 15 residues. CDR3 amino acids: CASVRGAGGTNTQYF. The DNA for the CDR3 is TGTGCCAGCGTCCGGGGGGCCGGAGGTACTAATACGCAGTATTTT.

V and J are TRBV6-6 and TRBJ2-3; 9 positions agree with TRBD1. The V gene's germline CDR1 is MNHNY and CDR2 SVGAGI (reference sequence). This CDR3 has 18 amino acids. V gave up 6 bases and J gave up 2 bases; unmatched junction bases: 15. The CDR3 bases are TGTGCCAGCAGCACCGGGACAGGGAGGTATCGGGACACAGATACGCAGTATTTT. The encoded protein is CASSTGTGRYRDTDTQYF.

This chain links TRBV4-3 with TRBJ2-5; TRBD2 matches at 10 bases. Germline trimming cut 5 bases from V and 5 bases from J; bases unmatched to any gene: 14. Germline lookup yields CDR1 LGHNA and CDR2 YSLEER. This CDR3 is 17 amino acids long. CDR3 in amino acids: CASSAGLLAGGGETQYF. The CDR3 DNA sequence: TGCGCCAGCAGCGCGGGACTCTTAGCGGGGGGCGGGGAGACCCAGTACTTC.

This clonotype was detected ten times or more. The chain uses TRBV14 and TRBJ1-3; D unresolved. Per germline, CDR1 SGHDN and CDR2 FVKESK. The CDR3 length is 13 residues. V was clipped by 2 bases and J by 5 bases, with 7 bases between them. CDR3 amino acids: CASSQIPRNTIYF. The DNA of the CDR3 is TGTGCCAGCAGCCAAATCCCCCGAAACACCATATATTTT.

About this clonotype itself: This may be a read error, as it is one base from a much larger clone. V gene TRBV7-3 combines with J gene TRBJ2-3; 13 bases are a match to TRBD2. Germline V gives CDR1 SGHTA, CDR2 FQGTGA. This CDR3 is 19 amino acids long. The CDR3 sequence is CSSSLPTSGGHQSTDTQYF. DNA of the CDR3: TGTTCCAGCAGCTTGCCGACTAGCGGGGGGCATCAAAGCACAGATACGCAGTATTTT.

This clonotype was recorded many times. This rearrangement joins TRBV5-1 to TRBJ1-1; 11 bases are shared with TRBD1. The germline V gene has CDR1 SGHRS and CDR2 YFSETQ. J lost 4 bases, V lost 0 bases, and 5 bases had no gene match. The CDR3 length is 16 residues. DNA for the CDR3: TGCGCCAGCAGCTTGGGCCGGGGACAGGGGGGCACTGAAGCTTTCTTT. The encoded protein is CASSLGRGQGGTEAFF.

This clonotype ranks as medium-sized. The chain is built from TRBV7-9 and TRBJ2-7, with D maybe TRBD1 (6 bases). There are 13 residues in the CDR3. V was shortened by 5 bases and J by 2 bases, with 10 bases between the two germline ends. The V gene's germline CDR1 is SEHNR and CDR2 FQNEAQ (reference sequence). The CDR3 nucleotides read TGTGCCAGCAGCCCGGACAGAACCTACGAGCAGTACTTC. Residues: CASSPDRTYEQYF. The full variable domain, completed using reference TRBV7-9 and TRBJ2-7, is DTGVSQNPRHKITKRGQNVTFRCDPISEHNRLYWYRQTLGQGPEFLTYFQNEAQLEKSRLLSDRFSAERPKGSFSTLEIQRTEQGDSAMYLCASSPDRTYEQYFGPGTRLTVT.

This clonotype was seen repeatedly, ten times or more. This chain joins TRBV4-1 and TRBJ2-2; 9 bases match TRBD1. J gave up 5 bases and V 4 bases, and 8 bases lay outside the gene matches. The CDR3 runs to 16 residues. Germline-derived CDR1 and CDR2 are MGHRA and YSYEKL. As DNA, the CDR3 is TGCGCCAGCAGCCCCGGACAGGGGATGCTAACCGGGGAGCTGTTTTTT. Protein: CASSPGQGMLTGELFF.

The V gene is TRBV18, the J gene TRBJ2-1, with a possible D match to TRBD2 (5 bases). Looked up from germline, CDR1 is KGHSH and CDR2 is LQKENI. The CDR3 sequence is 14 residues long. The V gene lost 3 bases and the J gene lost 3 bases, with 9 bases spanning the gap. The CDR3 DNA reads TGTGCCAGCTCACCCTTAGACTACTACAATGAGCAGTTCTTC. Residues: CASSPLDYYNEQFF.

This clonotype was counted at least ten times. This chain connects TRBV20-1 to TRBJ2-1; the D call may be TRBD1 or TRBD2 (6 bases each). Trimming pared 6 bases from V and 8 bases from J, leaving 17 bases between. Germline V gene lookup returns CDR1 DFQATT and CDR2 SNEGSKA (reference sequence). CDR3 length equals 13 residues. CDR3 bases: TGCAGTGCAAAGGGGGGATTAAATCATGAGCAGTTCTTC. It specifies CSAKGGLNHEQFF.

This clonotype was picked up many times. In nucleotides, the CDR3 is TGCGCCAGCAGCTTTGGGACTAGCGGGAGCCGTACAGATACGCAGTATTTT. This encodes CASSFGTSGSRTDTQYF. The rearrangement uses TRBV5-1 and TRBJ2-3, with 14 bases that match TRBD2. J was trimmed by 3 bases and V by 2 bases; bases with no gene match: 5. CDR3 length equals 17 residues. The germline CDR1 and CDR2 sequences are SGHRS and YFSETQ.

This clonotype was found a few times. A clone one base away is much larger, so this may be a read error. V and J are TRBV20-1 and TRBJ2-3; weak D call: TRBD1 (5 bases). CDR3 size: 15 residues. Trimming took 0 bases from V and 6 from J, leaving 16 bases between them. Germline V gene data show CDR1 as DFQATT and CDR2 as SNEGSKA (reference sequence). The CDR3 region is CSARETTVGPDTQYF. In DNA form, the CDR3 reads TGCAGTGCTAGAGAGACGACGGTGGGGCCCGATACGCAGTATTTT.

This clonotype was recorded many times. The chain carries TRBV20-1 and TRBJ2-3; 7 bases match TRBD2. This CDR3 comprises 14 residues. V shed 1 base, J shed 5 bases, and the junction held 6 bases outside the gene matches. Germline V lookup: CDR1 DFQATT, CDR2 SNEGSKA (reference sequence). The CDR3 coding sequence is TGCAGTGCTAGAGTTAGCGGGCAAGGAGATACGCAGTATTTT. This codes for CSARVSGQGDTQYF.

Points on this clonotype: A single base separates this from a much larger clone, so it may be a read error. The J gene is TRBJ2-7, the V gene TRBV11-2; D may match TRBD1 or TRBD2 (5 bases each). CDR3 length equals 16 residues. Germline V gene data show CDR1 as SGHAT and CDR2 as FQNNGV. V was shortened by 2 bases and J by 3 bases, with 17 bases between the two germline ends. CDR3 amino acids: CASSLNEVSRGYEQYF. The CDR3 DNA sequence: TGTGCCAGCAGCTTAAATGAAGTGTCGAGGGGCTACGAGCAGTACTTC.